The 27 T cell receptor beta chains below all came from one sample that was sequenced in a study of blood T cell repertoires in COVID-19. Profiled with immunoSEQ multiplex PCR; TCRdb holds only in-frame clones, not every one. The table has fewer than 350,000 clones, around 88% seen once. Material: peripheral blood. Receptors were obtained from a woman aged 30 to 39 with COVID-19, enrolled during active disease.

The chain combines TRBV27 with TRBJ2-2, with no clear D. Between the trimmed V and J ends, which lost 6 bases and 6 bases, there was a span of 11 bases. Germline lookup yields CDR1 MNHEY and CDR2 SMNVEV (reference sequence). The CDR3 consists of 13 residues. Here the CDR3 DNA reads TGTGCCAGCAGCCTGATAGAGGCCGGGGAGCTGTTTTTT. Translating it yields CASSLIEAGELFF.

This clone was counted once. The chain joins TRBV28 to TRBJ2-6; 7 bases fit TRBD1. CDR1 is MDHEN and CDR2 is SYDVKM in the germline V gene. This CDR3 is built from 18 residues. With V trimmed by 3 bases and J by 2 bases, 10 bases remained unmatched. Here the CDR3 DNA reads TGTGCCAGCAGTTTTCGCGGCAGGGGGTCAACTGGGGCCAACGTCCTGACTTTC. Translation gives CASSFRGRGSTGANVLTF.

CDR3 loop: CASSSPGLAGGSSYNEQFF. CDR3 DNA: TGCGCCAGCAGCTCGCCGGGACTAGCGGGGGGGAGCTCCTACAATGAGCAGTTCTTC. The gene calls are TRBV5-1 and TRBJ2-1; TRBD2 matches at 16 bases. This CDR3 contains 19 residues. J was trimmed by 0 bases and V by 3 bases; bases with no gene match: 6. The germline gives CDR1 SGHRS, CDR2 YFSETQ.

J is TRBJ1-2 and V is TRBV4-3; TRBD1 might be the D (5 bases). This CDR3 contains 14 residues. The germline CDR1 and CDR2 sequences are LGHNA and YSLEER. V was clipped by 0 bases and J by 4 bases, with 9 bases between them. This CDR3 is CASSQEAGGYGYTF. The CDR3 coding sequence is TGCGCCAGCAGCCAAGAGGCGGGGGGCTATGGCTACACCTTC.

CDR3 coding DNA: TGTGCCAGCAGCTTAGATGATCACCCTCGGGAGACCCAGTACTTC. Translated: CASSLDDHPRETQYF. This chain links TRBV11-2 with TRBJ2-5; D is unclear. Germline CDR1 reads SGHAT; CDR2 reads FQNNGV. The V and J ends lost 0 bases and 5 bases respectively, with 13 bases between them. The length of the CDR3 is 15 residues. Filled out from reference TRBV11-2 and TRBJ2-5, the complete variable domain reads EAGVAQSPRYKIIEKRQSVAFWCNPISGHATLYWYQQILGQGPKLLIQFQNNGVVDDSQLPKDRFSAERLKGVDSTLKIQPAKLEDSAVYLCASSLDDHPRETQYFGPGTRLLVL.

This sequence joins TRBV7-2 and TRBJ1-1, with 7 bases identical to TRBD1. The germline V gene encodes CDR1 SGHTA and CDR2 FQGNSA. This CDR3 has 15 amino acids. V was pared by 3 bases and J by 4 bases, with 8 bases of the junction left unmatched. CDR3 in amino acids: CASSLYRGASTEAFF. CDR3 nucleotide sequence: TGTGCCAGCAGCTTGTACAGGGGCGCGAGCACTGAAGCTTTCTTT.

The chain carries TRBV5-8 and TRBJ1-2; D might be TRBD1 (5 bases). Germline CDR1 is SGHTS and CDR2 is YDEGEE. V was clipped by 2 bases and J by 4 bases, with 12 bases between them. CDR3 length: 14 residues. CDR3 sequence reads: CASSFWGSSYGYTF. The CDR3 DNA is TGTGCCAGCAGCTTCTGGGGCAGTAGCTATGGCTACACCTTC.

The chain joins TRBV29-1 to TRBJ1-2, with a possible D match to TRBD1 (6 bases). Germline values: CDR1 SQVTM, CDR2 ANQGSEA. The CDR3 covers 13 residues. V gave up 6 bases and J gave up 6 bases, with 17 bases separating them. CDR3 amino acids: CSVDPQGIDGYTF. DNA for the CDR3: TGCAGCGTGGACCCCCAGGGGATTGATGGCTACACCTTC.

The chain employs TRBV3-1 (or the pseudogene TRBV3-2) and TRBJ1-2; 10 nucleotides agree with TRBD1. The CDR3 consists of 17 residues. The germline gives CDR1 LGHDT, CDR2 YNNKEL (reference sequence). V trimming: 3 bases; J trimming: 4 bases; junction bases outside the gene matches: 11. CDR3 nucleotide sequence: TGTGCCAGCAGCCATCTCACTCTGGGGGACAGGGGCTATGGCTACACCTTC. This sequence encodes CASSHLTLGDRGYGYTF.

The chain couples TRBV28 to TRBJ1-5, with D unresolved. Germline V gene data show CDR1 as MDHEN and CDR2 as SYDVKM. Trimming took 3 bases from V and 3 from J, leaving 9 bases between them. The CDR3 is 14 amino acids. CDR3 sequence: CASSFAGPNQPQHF. The CDR3 nucleotides are TGTGCCAGCAGTTTTGCCGGTCCCAATCAGCCCCAGCATTTT.

The rearrangement uses TRBV6-5 and TRBJ1-2; D unclear. V lost 0 bases and J 7 bases, leaving 12 bases between the germline ends. Germline CDR1 is MNHEY and CDR2 is SVGAGI. The CDR3 sequence is 14 residues long. The CDR3 is CASSYSRDGGGYTF. DNA for the CDR3: TGTGCCAGCAGTTACTCGAGGGATGGAGGTGGCTACACCTTC.

This clone was recorded only once. The rearrangement joins TRBV3-1 (or the pseudogene TRBV3-2) to TRBJ1-1; TRBD1 aligns across 7 bases. CDR3 length: 14 residues. V lost 4 bases to trimming and J lost 7 bases; unmatched junction nucleotides: 9. Germline CDR1 and CDR2: LGHDT and YNNKEL (reference sequence). This CDR3 is CASSLRPGQNEAFF. As DNA, the CDR3 is TGTGCCAGCAGCCTTCGACCGGGACAGAATGAAGCTTTCTTT.

The chain combines TRBV11-2 with TRBJ2-3, with TRBD1 matching over 7 bases. The CDR3 has 18 amino acids. In germline, CDR1 is SGHAT, CDR2 FQNNGV. V gave up 1 base and J gave up 2 bases; unmatched junction bases: 12. CDR3 amino acids: CASSLVYRDRPSTDTQYF. The CDR3, as DNA: TGTGCCAGCAGCTTAGTCTACCGGGACAGACCTTCCACAGATACGCAGTATTTT.

The genes are TRBV7-8 and TRBJ1-2; no definite D call. Trimming left V 1 base short and J 2 bases short, with 11 bases between. This CDR3 comprises 15 residues. The germline CDR1 and CDR2 sequences are SGHVS and FQNEAQ. Here the CDR3 DNA reads TGTGCCAGCAGCTTAGGCCCAGGCGGGAACTATGGCTACACCTTC. It encodes CASSLGPGGNYGYTF.

In the case of this clone: Other DNA sequences in the sample encode the same CDR3. V is TRBV18 and J is TRBJ2-7, with 7 bases lining up with TRBD1. Unmatched junction bases numbered 1, after V lost 2 bases and J lost 3 bases. Germline V lookup: CDR1 KGHSH, CDR2 LQKENI. The CDR3 totals 13 residues. CDR3 sequence reads: CASSPGDSYEQYF. The CDR3 nucleotides read TGTGCCAGCTCACCAGGGGACAGCTACGAGCAGTACTTC.

Remarks on this clone: The identical CDR3 is also encoded by other nucleotide sequences in the sample. The V gene is TRBV5-1, the J gene TRBJ2-5, with TRBD2 as a possible D gene (5 bases). Germline V gene sequence: CDR1 SGHRS, CDR2 YFSETQ. The CDR3 covers 13 residues. V lost 0 bases and J lost 5, with 8 bases in between. The chain's CDR3 is CASSLGGGETQYF. CDR3 nucleotide sequence: TGCGCCAGCAGCTTGGGAGGAGGCGAGACCCAGTACTTC.

The rearrangement joins TRBV7-9 to TRBJ2-1; 11 nucleotides line up with TRBD2. Looked up from germline, CDR1 is SEHNR and CDR2 is FQNEAQ (reference sequence). The CDR3 contains 16 residues. Germline trimming cut 0 bases from V and 7 bases from J; bases unmatched to any gene: 5. DNA of the CDR3: TGTGCCAGCAGCTTAGCGGTAGCGGGGGGGCATAATGAGCAGTTCTTC. Translation gives CASSLAVAGGHNEQFF.

In regard to this clone: Other DNA sequences in the sample encode the same CDR3. The chain carries TRBV28 and TRBJ1-2; D not resolved. Germline loops: CDR1 MDHEN, CDR2 SYDVKM. V dropped 6 bases and J dropped 5 bases, with 7 bases sitting between them. CDR3 length: 11 residues. CDR3 sequence reads: CASSYRYGYTF. The CDR3 DNA sequence: TGTGCCAGCAGCTATCGTTATGGCTACACCTTC.

The rearrangement links TRBV4-2 to TRBJ1-4, with TRBD1 identical over 7 bases. Losses at the gene ends were 3 bases for V and 5 bases for J; bases not matched to a gene: 6. The CDR3 covers 15 residues. Germline CDR1 reads LGHNA; CDR2 reads YNFKEQ. CDR3 sequence (DNA): TGTGCCAGCAGCCAGATCACAGGGGAGAATGAAAAACTGTTTTTT. Translation: CASSQITGENEKLFF.

The V call is TRBV4-2, the J call TRBJ2-7; 10 positions agree with TRBD1. Unmatched junction bases numbered 5, after V lost 4 bases and J lost 2 bases. This CDR3 region has 15 residues. The germline V gene encodes CDR1 LGHNA and CDR2 YNFKEQ. CDR3 region: CASSPEGTGAYEQYF. The DNA of the CDR3 is TGTGCCAGCAGCCCCGAGGGGACAGGGGCCTACGAGCAGTACTTC.

This sequence joins TRBV6-1 and TRBJ1-1, with TRBD1 identical over 8 bases. Germline CDR1 MNHNS, CDR2 SASEGT. V shed 0 bases and J 5 bases; nucleotides not matched to a gene: 11. This CDR3 comprises 17 residues. As DNA, the CDR3 is TGTGCCAGCAGTGAAGCGACAGGGGAAGGTGCAAGGACTGAAGCTTTCTTT. Its translation: CASSEATGEGARTEAFF.

The chain has TRBV2 and TRBJ2-3, with 9 bases lining up with TRBD2. Germline lookup yields CDR1 SNHLY and CDR2 FYNNEI. V shed 1 base and J 7 bases; nucleotides not matched to a gene: 12. The CDR3 runs to 17 residues. This CDR3 is CASSEESNLAGPHTQYF. The CDR3 nucleotides read TGTGCCAGCAGTGAAGAATCAAACCTAGCGGGGCCTCATACGCAGTATTTT.

This chain links TRBV6-5 with TRBJ2-5, with TRBD1 identical over 9 bases. The V gene's germline CDR1 is MNHEY and CDR2 SVGAGI. Trimming cost V 4 bases and J 3 bases; bases outside gene matches: 0. The CDR3 totals 13 residues. CDR3 residues: CASSWTGEETQYF. For the CDR3, the DNA is TGTGCCAGCAGTTGGACAGGGGAAGAGACCCAGTACTTC.

The chain is built from TRBV19 and TRBJ1-1; 7 bases are a match to TRBD1. V shed 1 base, J shed 1 base, and the junction held 6 bases outside the gene matches. There are 16 residues in the CDR3. Germline-derived CDR1 and CDR2 are LNHDA and SQIVND (reference sequence). The CDR3 sequence is CASSIARTGRNTEAFF. The CDR3 DNA follows: TGTGCCAGTAGTATAGCCCGGACAGGTAGGAACACTGAAGCTTTCTTT.

This clone was counted once. The V and J genes are TRBV9 and TRBJ2-3, with D perhaps TRBD1 (5 bases). Germline V gene sequence: CDR1 SGDLS, CDR2 YYNGEE. The V end was cut by 4 bases, the J end by 4 bases, with 13 bases between. This CDR3 has 14 amino acids. The CDR3 DNA reads as TGTGCCAGCAGCCAAACGCAAGGGGCAGATACGCAGTATTTT. It specifies CASSQTQGADTQYF.

J is TRBJ1-6 and V is TRBV19, with 8 bases fitting TRBD1. V lost 2 bases, J lost 9 bases, and 3 bases stayed unmatched. The CDR3 loop spans 14 amino acids. The germline V gene has CDR1 LNHDA and CDR2 SQIVND (reference sequence). CDR3 sequence (DNA): TGTGCCAGTAGTATAACAGGGGGAGGTTCACCCCTCCACTTT. Its protein is CASSITGGGSPLHF.

V is TRBV28 and J is TRBJ1-1; D unclear. The CDR3 is 14 amino acids. Germline V gene lookup returns CDR1 MDHEN and CDR2 SYDVKM. V lost 7 bases, J lost 1 base, and 13 bases lay in between. The CDR3 DNA follows: TGTGCCAGCAAGTCCATCGGTGGGAACACTGAAGCTTTCTTT. Its translation: CASKSIGGNTEAFF. Combining the CDR3 with reference TRBV28 and TRBJ1-1 gives the whole variable domain DVKVTQSSRYLVKRTGEKVFLECVQDMDHENMFWYRQDPGLGLRLIYFSYDVKMKEKGDIPEGYSVSREKKERFSLILESASTNQTSMYLCASKSIGGNTEAFFGQGTRLTVV.